A single sample gave rise to the 20 T cell receptor beta chains below, sequenced in a study of Ad26.COV2.S vaccination and SARS-CoV-2 variants. The treatment: about 20 received Ad26.COV2.S at low or high dose, single or two shots; 5 received placebo; per-sample allocation not given. Sampling took place 63 days after the first vaccine or placebo injection. The table came from immunoSEQ multiplex PCR; TCRdb's copy has only in-frame clones and leaves some out. Among about 240,000 clones listed, 85% to 90% were seen once. Sequencing used peripheral blood, obtained in a trial of Ad26.COV2.S vaccine versus placebo. All receptors come from a person between 18 and 65 years old who received the Ad26.COV2.S COVID-19 vaccine or a placebo.

The chain uses TRBV19 and TRBJ2-4; D may be TRBD1 or TRBD2 (6 bases each). Germline CDR1 LNHDA, CDR2 SQIVND (reference sequence). There are 17 residues in the CDR3. Trimming took off 4 bases at V and 1 base at J, with 17 bases between the two ends. CDR3 nucleotides: TGTGCCAGTAGTACTCCGATTACAGGGAGGGCCAAAAACATTCAGTACTTC. This gives the protein CASSTPITGRAKNIQYF.

In regard to this clone: At one boundary the junction diverges from the germline segment, which might be a read error. The V call is TRBV11-2, the J call TRBJ1-6, with 7 bases identical to TRBD1. CDR3 size: 19 residues. Germline lookup yields CDR1 SGHAT and CDR2 FQNNGV. The DNA for the CDR3 is TGTGCCAGCAGCTTAGGCGAGGGACAGAGACTTCGAGATAATTTACCCCTCCACTTT. Its protein product is CASSLGEGQRLRDNLPLHF.

The J gene is TRBJ1-1, the V gene TRBV13, with D maybe TRBD1 (6 bases). Trimming removed 0 bases at V and 6 bases at J, with 8 bases between. This CDR3 contains 13 residues. Per germline, CDR1 PRHDT and CDR2 FYEKMQ (reference sequence). CDR3 in DNA: TGTGCCAGCAGCTTAGGTTGGACAGCTGAAGCTTTCTTT. Translating it yields CASSLGWTAEAFF.

The rearrangement links TRBV6-2 or TRBV6-3 to TRBJ2-7; 10 bases fit TRBD1. The CDR3 extends over 17 amino acids. Germline values: CDR1 MNHEY, CDR2 SVGEGT. Losses at the gene ends were 4 bases for V and 6 bases for J; bases not matched to a gene: 15. The CDR3 loop is CASSSRWDRGRRGEQYF. CDR3 DNA sequence: TGTGCCAGCAGTTCTCGTTGGGACAGGGGCCGGAGGGGCGAGCAGTACTTC.

The genes are TRBV27 and TRBJ2-7; 7 bases agree with TRBD1. The junction had 17 bases not matched to a gene; V was cut back by 8 bases and J by 1 base. The CDR3 has 17 amino acids. The germline CDR1 and CDR2 sequences are MNHEY and SMNVEV (reference sequence). The CDR3 bases are TGTGCCAGCGGGGGCTTGATAAGGACAGGCCCTTCCTACGAGCAGTACTTC. Its protein product is CASGGLIRTGPSYEQYF.

The V gene is TRBV6-5, the J gene TRBJ1-2; maybe TRBD1 (6 bases). V was pared by 7 bases and J by 7 bases, with 16 bases between. CDR1 MNHEY and CDR2 SVGAGI come from the germline V gene. The CDR3 consists of 13 residues. The CDR3 nucleotides are TGTGCCAGCAATACGGACAGCCTACTTGGCTACACCTTC. It encodes CASNTDSLLGYTF.

The genes are TRBV4-1 and TRBJ2-2; D remains unclear. This CDR3 is 15 amino acids long. Per the germline V gene, CDR1 is MGHRA and CDR2 is YSYEKL. V was pared by 2 bases and J by 1 base, with 8 bases between. Written as DNA, the CDR3 is TGCGCCAGCAGCCAAAACCCCTTGAACACCGGGGAGCTGTTTTTT. As protein: CASSQNPLNTGELFF.

To note about this clone: The sample has other DNA sequences that encode this CDR3 too. The V and J genes are TRBV7-2 and TRBJ1-1, with D maybe TRBD1 (6 bases). The CDR3 spans 16 residues. Germline V gene data show CDR1 as SGHTA and CDR2 as FQGNSA. Trimming pared 2 bases from V and 0 bases from J, leaving 13 bases between. Here the CDR3 reads CASSLLSGVMNTEAFF. DNA for the CDR3: TGTGCCAGCAGCTTACTGTCAGGGGTCATGAACACTGAAGCTTTCTTT.

The chain is built from TRBV24-1 and TRBJ1-2, with 7 bases fitting TRBD1. The ends lost 2 bases at V and 10 bases at J; junction bases unmatched: 9. The CDR3 length is 14 residues. CDR1 is KGHDR and CDR2 is SFDVKD in the germline V gene. CDR3 loop: CATSDWDRDHLYTF. The CDR3 DNA is TGTGCCACCAGTGATTGGGACAGAGACCACCTCTACACCTTC.

The V gene is TRBV5-8, the J gene TRBJ2-3, with no clear D. Trimming stripped 2 bases from V and 4 bases from J, with 8 bases between. CDR1 SGHTS and CDR2 YDEGEE come from the germline V gene. The CDR3 spans 13 residues. The CDR3 DNA is TGTGCCAGCAGCTTCTTCGTTCCAGATACGCAGTATTTT. Residues: CASSFFVPDTQYF.

This rearrangement joins TRBV6-5 to TRBJ2-7; D could derive from TRBD1 or TRBD2 (5 bases each). The CDR3 consists of 14 residues. V lost 5 bases and J lost 4, with 15 bases in between. From germline, CDR1 is MNHEY and CDR2 SVGAGI. DNA of the CDR3: TGTGCCAGCAGTAATTTTGGGGGTAGTTACGAGCAGTACTTC. This encodes CASSNFGGSYEQYF.

Here the CDR3 reads CASSQTHGETQYF. The DNA of the CDR3 is TGTGCCAGCAGCCAAACGCACGGAGAGACCCAGTACTTC. This rearrangement joins TRBV4-2 to TRBJ2-5; D gene unclear. Trimming removed 2 bases from V and 4 bases from J, with 8 bases in between. Germline CDR1 LGHNA, CDR2 YNFKEQ. This CDR3 contains 13 residues.

The genes are TRBV28 and TRBJ1-6; TRBD1 is a possible D gene (5 bases). This CDR3 region has 14 residues. Germline V gene lookup returns CDR1 MDHEN and CDR2 SYDVKM. V gave up 8 bases and J gave up 7 bases, with 15 bases separating them. The CDR3 sequence is CASGVGTVNSPLHF. In DNA form, the CDR3 reads TGTGCCAGCGGAGTTGGGACGGTGAATTCACCCCTCCACTTT.

The chain combines TRBV25-1 with TRBJ1-1; D is ambiguous. V lost 1 base to trimming and J lost 6 bases, with 12 bases between them. The CDR3 totals 14 residues. Looked up from germline, CDR1 is MGHDK and CDR2 is SYGVNS. In DNA, the CDR3 is TGTGCCAGCAGTGAATTTAACGGCGGCTCTGAAGCTTTCTTT. Protein product: CASSEFNGGSEAFF.

This chain links TRBV24-1 with TRBJ1-3; D possibly corresponds to TRBD1 (5 bases). Per the germline V gene, CDR1 is KGHDR and CDR2 is SFDVKD. V lost 6 bases, J lost 1 base, and 6 bases lay in between. The CDR3 is made up of 13 amino acids. Here the CDR3 DNA reads TGTGCCACCAGTCAGGGATCTGGAAACACCATATATTTT. This translates into CATSQGSGNTIYF.

The chain is built from TRBV5-6 and TRBJ2-7; 8 nucleotides match TRBD2. The CDR3 is 16 amino acids. Germline V CDR1 and CDR2: SGHDT, YYEEEE. V dropped 2 bases and J dropped 0; count of bases not matched to a gene: 7. CDR3 coding DNA: TGTGCCAGCAGCTTAGGCTTGCGGGAGGTCTCCTACGAGCAGTACTTC. Its translation is CASSLGLREVSYEQYF.

The chain employs TRBV28 and TRBJ2-7; D is possibly TRBD1 (5 bases). Trimming took 3 bases from V and 4 from J, leaving 10 bases between them. This CDR3 is 13 amino acids long. Looked up from germline, CDR1 is MDHEN and CDR2 is SYDVKM. The CDR3 reads CASSLANRYEQYF. CDR3 DNA: TGTGCCAGCAGTTTGGCCAACAGGTACGAGCAGTACTTC.

This clone turned up a few times. The rearrangement uses TRBV7-2 and TRBJ1-6; D possibly corresponds to TRBD1 (5 bases). The CDR3 has 15 amino acids. Looked up from germline, CDR1 is SGHTA and CDR2 is FQGNSA. Trimming removed 2 bases from V and 9 bases from J, with 14 bases in between. The CDR3 nucleotides are TGTGCCAGCAGCTTAAGCAATCAGGGAGGTTCACCCCTCCACTTT. Translating it yields CASSLSNQGGSPLHF. The variable domain in full, with the rest retrieved from reference TRBV7-2 and TRBJ1-6, is GAGVSQSPSNKVTEKGKDVELRCDPISGHTALYWYRQSLGQGLEFLIYFQGNSAPDKSGLPSDRFSAERTGGSVSTLTIQRTQQEDSAVYLCASSLSNQGGSPLHFGNGTRLTVT.

This clone was recorded only once. V usage is TRBV6-5 and J usage is TRBJ1-6; D perhaps matches TRBD1 (6 bases). Deletions cut 4 bases from V and 6 bases from J, with 16 bases between. Germline assignment: CDR1 MNHEY and CDR2 SVGAGI. The CDR3 spans 16 residues. The chain's CDR3 is CASSSNREPANSPLHF. For the CDR3, the DNA is TGTGCCAGCAGTTCCAACAGGGAACCGGCTAATTCACCCCTCCACTTT.

As concerns this clone: Sequence at one end of the junction differs from germline and may be a read error. The chain uses TRBV2 and TRBJ2-2, with D perhaps TRBD2 (7 bases). The CDR3 is 14 amino acids. The germline V gene has CDR1 SNHLY and CDR2 FYNNEI. The CDR3 protein is CACRGTSAPGELFF. The DNA of the CDR3 is TGTGCCTGCAGGGGAACTAGCGCCCCCGGGGAGCTGTTTTTT.